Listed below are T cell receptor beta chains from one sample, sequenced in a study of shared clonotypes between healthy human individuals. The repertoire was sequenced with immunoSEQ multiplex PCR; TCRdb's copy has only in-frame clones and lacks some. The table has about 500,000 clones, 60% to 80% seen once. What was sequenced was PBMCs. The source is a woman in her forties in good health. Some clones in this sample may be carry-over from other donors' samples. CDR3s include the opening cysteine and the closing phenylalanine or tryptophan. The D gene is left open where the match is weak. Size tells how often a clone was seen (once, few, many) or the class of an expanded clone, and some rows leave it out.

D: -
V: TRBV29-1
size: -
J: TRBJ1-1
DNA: TGCAGCGTTGAAGAGGTCAGGGGGAACACTGAAGCTTTCTTT
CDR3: CSVEEVRGNTEAFF

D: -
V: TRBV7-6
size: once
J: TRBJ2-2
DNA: TGTGCCAGCAGCTTATCGGCCTCCGGGGAGCTGTTTTTT
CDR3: CASSLSASGELFF

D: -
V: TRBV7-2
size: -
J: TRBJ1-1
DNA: TGTGCCAGCAGCCCACTCGGACTTATGAACACTGAAGCTTTCTTT
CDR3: CASSPLGLMNTEAFF

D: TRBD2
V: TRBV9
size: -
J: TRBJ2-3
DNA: TGTGCCAGCAGCGCAGGACTAGCAGCTAGCACAGATACGCAGTATTTT
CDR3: CASSAGLAASTDTQYF

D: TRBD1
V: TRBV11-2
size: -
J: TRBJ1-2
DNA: TGTGCCAGCAGCCCGGAGAGGGGGCCGGGTGGAGGCTACACCTTC
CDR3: CASSPERGPGGGYTF

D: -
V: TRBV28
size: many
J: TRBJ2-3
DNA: TGTGCCAGCAGTTTACGTACCGACTCGAACACAGATACGCAGTATTTT
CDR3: CASSLRTDSNTDTQYF

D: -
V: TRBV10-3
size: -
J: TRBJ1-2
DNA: TGTGCCATCAGTGATGCAAAGGTAGACTATGGCTACACCTTC
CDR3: CAISDAKVDYGYTF

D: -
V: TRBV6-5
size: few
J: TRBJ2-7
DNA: TGTGCCAGCAGTTACACGGACGGATCCTACGAGCAGTACTTC
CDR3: CASSYTDGSYEQYF

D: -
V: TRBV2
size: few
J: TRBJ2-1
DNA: TGTGCCAGCAGTGTAGTGGGCAATGAGCAGTTCTTC
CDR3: CASSVVGNEQFF

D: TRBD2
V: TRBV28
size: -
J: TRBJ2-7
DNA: TGTGCCAGCAGTCCTAGGGGGACTAGAAGCCGCATAAAAACCTACGAGCAGTACTTC
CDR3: CASSPRGTRSRIKTYEQYF

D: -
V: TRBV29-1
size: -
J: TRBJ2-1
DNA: TGCAGCGTTGAGTCGGACACATTCTTCTACAATGAGCAGTTCTTC
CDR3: CSVESDTFFYNEQFF

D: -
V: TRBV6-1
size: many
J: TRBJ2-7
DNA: TGTGCCAGCAGTGAAATAGCGGGCAGGGGGTCGTACGAGCAGTACTTC
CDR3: CASSEIAGRGSYEQYF

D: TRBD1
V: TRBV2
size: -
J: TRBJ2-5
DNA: TGTGCCAGCAGTGTATCCAGGGGGCGTGAGACCCAGTACTTC
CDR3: CASSVSRGRETQYF

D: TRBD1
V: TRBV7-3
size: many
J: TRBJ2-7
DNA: TGTGCCAGCAGCACGACAGGGGTGGGAGAGCAGTACTTC
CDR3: CASSTTGVGEQYF